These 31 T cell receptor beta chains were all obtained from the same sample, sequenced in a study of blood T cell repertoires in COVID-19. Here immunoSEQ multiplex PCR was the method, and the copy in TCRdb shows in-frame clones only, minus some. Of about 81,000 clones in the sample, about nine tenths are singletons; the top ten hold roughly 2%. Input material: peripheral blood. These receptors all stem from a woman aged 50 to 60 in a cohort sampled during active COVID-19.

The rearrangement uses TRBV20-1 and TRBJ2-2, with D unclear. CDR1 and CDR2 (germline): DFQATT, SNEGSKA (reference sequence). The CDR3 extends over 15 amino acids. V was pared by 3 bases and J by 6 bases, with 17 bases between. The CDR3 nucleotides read TGCAGTGCTAGTTCTCTTGTGGGTCGGGCCGGGGAGCTGTTTTTT. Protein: CSASSLVGRAGELFF.

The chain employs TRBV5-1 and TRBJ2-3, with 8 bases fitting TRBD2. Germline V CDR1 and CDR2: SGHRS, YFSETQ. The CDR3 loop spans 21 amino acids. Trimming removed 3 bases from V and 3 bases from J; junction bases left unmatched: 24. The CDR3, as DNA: TGCGCCAGCAGCTCCTTAATAACGGGAGGGCCGAGGGCTGAATTGACAGATACGCAGTATTTT. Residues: CASSSLITGGPRAELTDTQYF.

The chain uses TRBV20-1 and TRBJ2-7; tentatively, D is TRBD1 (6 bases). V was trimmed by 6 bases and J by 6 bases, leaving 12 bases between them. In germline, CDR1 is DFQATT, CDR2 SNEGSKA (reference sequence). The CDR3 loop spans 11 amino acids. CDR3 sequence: CSAKTGFEQYF. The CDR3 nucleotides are TGCAGTGCCAAAACAGGGTTCGAGCAGTACTTC.

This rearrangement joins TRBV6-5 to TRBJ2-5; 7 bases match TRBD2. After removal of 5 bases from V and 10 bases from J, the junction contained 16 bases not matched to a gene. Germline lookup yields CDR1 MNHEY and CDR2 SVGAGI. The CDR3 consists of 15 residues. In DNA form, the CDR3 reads TGTGCCAGCAGTCTGGACTCGGGGGGTGGAGGGAGCCAGTACTTC. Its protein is CASSLDSGGGGSQYF.

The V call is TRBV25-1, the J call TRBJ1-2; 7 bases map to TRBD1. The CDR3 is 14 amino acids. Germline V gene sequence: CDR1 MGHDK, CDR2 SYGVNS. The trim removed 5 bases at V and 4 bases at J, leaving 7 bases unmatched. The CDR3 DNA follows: TGTGCCAGCAGTCCCCCGGGACAGCCCTATGGCTACACCTTC. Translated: CASSPPGQPYGYTF.

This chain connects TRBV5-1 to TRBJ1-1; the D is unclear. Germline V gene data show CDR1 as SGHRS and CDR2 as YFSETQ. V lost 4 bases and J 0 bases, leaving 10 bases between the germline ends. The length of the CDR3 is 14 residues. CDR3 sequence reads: CASSEPSMNTEAFF. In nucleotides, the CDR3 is TGCGCCAGCAGCGAACCGAGCATGAACACTGAAGCTTTCTTT.

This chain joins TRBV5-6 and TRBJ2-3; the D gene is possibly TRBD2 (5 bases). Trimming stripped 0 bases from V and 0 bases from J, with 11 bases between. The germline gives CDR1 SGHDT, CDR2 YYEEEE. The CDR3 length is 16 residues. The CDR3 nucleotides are TGTGCCAGCAGCTTGGGAGCAGGACTGAGCACAGATACGCAGTATTTT. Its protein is CASSLGAGLSTDTQYF.

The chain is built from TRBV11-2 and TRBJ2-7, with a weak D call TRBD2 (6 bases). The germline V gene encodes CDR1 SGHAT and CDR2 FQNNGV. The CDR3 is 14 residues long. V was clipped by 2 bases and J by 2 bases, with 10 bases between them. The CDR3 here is CASSLSGGPYEQYF. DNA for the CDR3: TGTGCCAGCAGCTTATCCGGGGGACCCTACGAGCAGTACTTC. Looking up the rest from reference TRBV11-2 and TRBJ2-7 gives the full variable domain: EAGVAQSPRYKIIEKRQSVAFWCNPISGHATLYWYQQILGQGPKLLIQFQNNGVVDDSQLPKDRFSAERLKGVDSTLKIQPAKLEDSAVYLCASSLSGGPYEQYFGPGTRLTVT.

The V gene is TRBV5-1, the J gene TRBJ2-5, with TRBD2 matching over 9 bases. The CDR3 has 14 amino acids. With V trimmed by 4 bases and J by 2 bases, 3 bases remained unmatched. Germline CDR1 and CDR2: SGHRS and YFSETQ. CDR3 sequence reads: CASSRTSAQETQYF. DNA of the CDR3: TGCGCCAGCAGCCGGACTAGCGCACAAGAGACCCAGTACTTC.

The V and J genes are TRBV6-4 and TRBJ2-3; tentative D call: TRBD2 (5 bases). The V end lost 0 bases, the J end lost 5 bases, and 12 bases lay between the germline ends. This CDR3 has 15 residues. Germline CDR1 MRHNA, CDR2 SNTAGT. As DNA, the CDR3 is TGTGCCAGCAGTGACTCGAAGGGAGCAGGAGATACGCAGTATTTT. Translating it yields CASSDSKGAGDTQYF.

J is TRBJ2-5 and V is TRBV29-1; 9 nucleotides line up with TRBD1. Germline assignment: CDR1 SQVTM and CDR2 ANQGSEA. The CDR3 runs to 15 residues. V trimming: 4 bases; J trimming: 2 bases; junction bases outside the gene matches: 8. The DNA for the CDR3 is TGCAGCGTTGGAAGAGGGACAGGGTGGCAAGAGACCCAGTACTTC. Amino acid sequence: CSVGRGTGWQETQYF.

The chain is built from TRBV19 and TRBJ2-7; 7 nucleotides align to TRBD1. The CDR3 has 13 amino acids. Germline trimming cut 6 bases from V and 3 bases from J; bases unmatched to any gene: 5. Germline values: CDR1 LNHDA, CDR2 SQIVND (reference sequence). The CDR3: CASSITGDYEQYF. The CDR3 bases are TGTGCCAGTAGCATCACAGGGGACTACGAGCAGTACTTC.

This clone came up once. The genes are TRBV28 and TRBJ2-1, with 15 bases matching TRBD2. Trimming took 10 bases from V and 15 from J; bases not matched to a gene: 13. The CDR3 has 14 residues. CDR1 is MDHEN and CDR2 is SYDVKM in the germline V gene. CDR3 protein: CATTLGLAGGTPFF. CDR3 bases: TGTGCCACCACACTCGGACTAGCGGGAGGGACTCCGTTCTTC.

This CDR3 reads CASRPGQGIYGYTF. The CDR3 nucleotides are TGTGCCAGCAGACCGGGACAGGGAATCTATGGCTACACCTTC. The V gene is TRBV6-5, the J gene TRBJ1-2; 9 nucleotides line up with TRBD1. The CDR3 runs to 14 residues. J gave up 4 bases and V 6 bases, and 6 bases lay outside the gene matches. CDR1 is MNHEY, CDR2 SVGAGI, per germline.

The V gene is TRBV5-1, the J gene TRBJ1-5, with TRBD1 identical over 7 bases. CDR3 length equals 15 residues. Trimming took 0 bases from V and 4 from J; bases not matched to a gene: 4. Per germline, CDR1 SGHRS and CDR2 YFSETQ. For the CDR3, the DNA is TGCGCCAGCAGCTTGGTGGGACAGCAAAATCAGCCCCAGCATTTT. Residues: CASSLVGQQNQPQHF.

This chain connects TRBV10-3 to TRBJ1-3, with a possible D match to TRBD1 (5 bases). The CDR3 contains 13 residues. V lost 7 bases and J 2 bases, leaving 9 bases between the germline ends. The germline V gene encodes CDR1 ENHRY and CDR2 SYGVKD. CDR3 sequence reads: CAIISGTGNTIYF. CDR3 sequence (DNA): TGTGCCATCATCTCAGGGACTGGAAACACCATATATTTT.

CDR3 sequence reads: CATRTSGNTIYF. In DNA form, the CDR3 reads TGTGCCACCAGGACATCTGGAAACACCATATATTTT. The chain couples TRBV5-4 to TRBJ1-3; maybe TRBD1 (5 bases). This CDR3 is built from 12 residues. V shed 9 bases and J shed 1 base, with 8 bases lying between them. The V gene's germline CDR1 is SGHNT and CDR2 YYREEE (reference sequence).

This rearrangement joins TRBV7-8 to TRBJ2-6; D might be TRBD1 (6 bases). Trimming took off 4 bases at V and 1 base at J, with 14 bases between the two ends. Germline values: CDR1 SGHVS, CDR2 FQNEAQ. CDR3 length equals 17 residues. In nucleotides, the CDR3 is TGTGCCAGCAGCTCGCCTACAGGGTCTTCTGGGGCCAACGTCCTGACTTTC. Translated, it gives CASSSPTGSSGANVLTF.

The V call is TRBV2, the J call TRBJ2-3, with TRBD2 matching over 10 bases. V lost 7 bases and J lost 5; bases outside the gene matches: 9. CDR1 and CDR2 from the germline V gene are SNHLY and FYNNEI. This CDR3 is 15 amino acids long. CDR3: CASKNSGGPEDTQYF. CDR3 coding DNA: TGTGCCAGCAAAAATAGCGGGGGGCCGGAAGATACGCAGTATTTT.

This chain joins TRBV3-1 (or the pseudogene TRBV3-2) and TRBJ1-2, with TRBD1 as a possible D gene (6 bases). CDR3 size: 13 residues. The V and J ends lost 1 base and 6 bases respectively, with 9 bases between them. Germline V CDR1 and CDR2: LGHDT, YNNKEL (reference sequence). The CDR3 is CASSQGAGDGYTF. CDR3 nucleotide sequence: TGTGCCAGCAGCCAAGGGGCAGGGGATGGCTACACCTTC.

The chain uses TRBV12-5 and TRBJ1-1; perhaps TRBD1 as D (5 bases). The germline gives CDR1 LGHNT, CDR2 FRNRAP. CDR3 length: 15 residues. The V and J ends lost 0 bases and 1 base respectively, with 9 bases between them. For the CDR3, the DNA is TGTGCTAGTGGTTTGGTAGTAGGGGCGAACACTGAAGCTTTCTTT. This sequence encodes CASGLVVGANTEAFF.

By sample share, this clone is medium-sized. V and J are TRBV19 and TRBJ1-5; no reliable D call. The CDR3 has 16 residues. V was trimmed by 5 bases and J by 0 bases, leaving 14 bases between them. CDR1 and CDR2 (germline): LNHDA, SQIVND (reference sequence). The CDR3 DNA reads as TGTGCCAGTAGTCGTTACAGCCCCATTAGCAATCAGCCCCAGCATTTT. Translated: CASSRYSPISNQPQHF. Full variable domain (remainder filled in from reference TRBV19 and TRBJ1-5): DGGITQSPKYLFRKEGQNVTLSCEQNLNHDAMYWYRQDPGQGLRLIYYSQIVNDFQKGDIAEGYSVSREKKESFPLTVTSAQKNPTAFYLCASSRYSPISNQPQHFGDGTRLSIL.

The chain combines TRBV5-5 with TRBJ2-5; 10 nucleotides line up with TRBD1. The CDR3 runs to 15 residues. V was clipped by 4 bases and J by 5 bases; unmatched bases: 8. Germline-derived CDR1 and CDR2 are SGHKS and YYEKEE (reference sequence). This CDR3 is CASSIRQGAWETQYF. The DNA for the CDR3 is TGTGCCAGCAGCATCCGACAGGGGGCATGGGAGACCCAGTACTTC.

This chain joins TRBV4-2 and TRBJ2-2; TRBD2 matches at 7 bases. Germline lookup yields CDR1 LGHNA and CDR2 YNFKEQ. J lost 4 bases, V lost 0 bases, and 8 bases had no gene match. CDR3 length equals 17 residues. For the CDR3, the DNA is TGTGCCAGCAGCCAAGATTGGTCGGGAGGCGTCACCGGGGAGCTGTTTTTT. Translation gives CASSQDWSGGVTGELFF.

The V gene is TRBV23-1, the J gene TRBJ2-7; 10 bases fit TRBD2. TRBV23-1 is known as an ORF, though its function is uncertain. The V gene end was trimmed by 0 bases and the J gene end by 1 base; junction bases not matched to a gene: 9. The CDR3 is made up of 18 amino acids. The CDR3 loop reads CASSQSSLAGEGSYEQYF. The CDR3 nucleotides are TGCGCCAGCAGTCAATCGTCGCTAGCGGGAGAGGGGTCCTACGAGCAGTACTTC.

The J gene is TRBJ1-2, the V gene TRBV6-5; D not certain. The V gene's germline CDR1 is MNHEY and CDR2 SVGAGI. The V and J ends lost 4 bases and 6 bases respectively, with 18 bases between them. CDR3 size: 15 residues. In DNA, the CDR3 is TGTGCCAGCAGTTGGGGAGCCGGATCGAGTGATGGCTACACCTTC. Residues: CASSWGAGSSDGYTF.

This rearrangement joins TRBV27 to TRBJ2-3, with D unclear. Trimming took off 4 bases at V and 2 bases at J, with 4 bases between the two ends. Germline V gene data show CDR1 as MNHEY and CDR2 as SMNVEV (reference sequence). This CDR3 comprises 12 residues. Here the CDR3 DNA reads TGTGCCAGCAGTTCTTTCACAGATACGCAGTATTTT. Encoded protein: CASSSFTDTQYF.

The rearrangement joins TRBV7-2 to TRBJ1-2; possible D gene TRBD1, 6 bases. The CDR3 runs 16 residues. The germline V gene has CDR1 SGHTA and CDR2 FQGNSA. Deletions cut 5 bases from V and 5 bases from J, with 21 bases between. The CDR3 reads CASSDTGGAQIYGYTF. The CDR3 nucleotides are TGTGCCAGCAGCGACACGGGGGGCGCTCAAATTTATGGCTACACCTTC.

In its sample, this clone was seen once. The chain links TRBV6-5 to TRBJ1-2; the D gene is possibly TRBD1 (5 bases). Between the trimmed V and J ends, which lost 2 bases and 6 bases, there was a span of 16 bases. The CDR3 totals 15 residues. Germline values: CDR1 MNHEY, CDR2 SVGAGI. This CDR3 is CASSYTVRGTNGYTF. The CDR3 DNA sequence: TGTGCCAGCAGTTACACGGTACGGGGGACTAATGGCTACACCTTC.

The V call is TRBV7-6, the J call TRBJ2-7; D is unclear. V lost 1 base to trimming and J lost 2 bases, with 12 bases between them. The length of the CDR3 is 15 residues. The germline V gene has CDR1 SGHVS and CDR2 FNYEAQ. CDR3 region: CASSLGAVPPYEQYF. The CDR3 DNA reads TGTGCCAGCAGCTTAGGTGCGGTACCCCCCTACGAGCAGTACTTC.

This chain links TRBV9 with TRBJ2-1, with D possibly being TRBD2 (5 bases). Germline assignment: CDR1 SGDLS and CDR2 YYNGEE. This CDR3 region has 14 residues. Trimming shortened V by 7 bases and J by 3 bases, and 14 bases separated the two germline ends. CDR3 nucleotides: TGTGCCAGCTGCAGCGGAACAGACTACAATGAGCAGTTCTTC. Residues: CASCSGTDYNEQFF.